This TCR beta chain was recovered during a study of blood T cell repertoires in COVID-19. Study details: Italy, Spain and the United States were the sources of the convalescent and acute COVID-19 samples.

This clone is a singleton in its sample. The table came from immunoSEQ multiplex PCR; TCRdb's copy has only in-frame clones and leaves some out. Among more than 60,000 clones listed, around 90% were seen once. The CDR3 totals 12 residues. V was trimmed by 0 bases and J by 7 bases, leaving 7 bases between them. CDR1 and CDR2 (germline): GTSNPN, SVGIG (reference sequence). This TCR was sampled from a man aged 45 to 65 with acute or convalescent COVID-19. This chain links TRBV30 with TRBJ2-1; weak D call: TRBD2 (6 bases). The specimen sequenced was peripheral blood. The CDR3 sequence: CAWSVRGNEQFF. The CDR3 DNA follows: TGTGCCTGGAGTGTACGGGGGAATGAGCAGTTCTTC. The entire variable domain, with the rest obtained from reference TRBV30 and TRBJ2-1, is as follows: SQTIHQWPATLVQPVGSPLSLECTVEGTSNPNLYWYRQAAGRGLQLLFYSVGIGQISSEVPQNLSASRPQDRQFILSSKKLLLSDSGFYLCAWSVRGNEQFFGPGTRLTVL.